This T cell receptor (beta chain) was documented in a study of radiotherapy plus CTLA-4 blockade in lung cancer. Libraries were prepared by immunoSEQ multiplex PCR; TCRdb keeps only in-frame clonotypes and omits some of them. The sample holds about 87,000 clones, approximately 86% seen once. The CDR3 totals 16 residues. V lost 2 bases, J lost 3 bases, and 5 bases stayed unmatched. Looked up from germline, CDR1 is SGHRS and CDR2 is YFSETQ. Chemo-refractory metastatic non-small-cell lung cancer patients received focal radiation with ipilimumab CTLA-4 blockade. This chain connects TRBV5-1 to TRBJ2-1; 10 bases align to TRBD1. The origin of this receptor is a human donor with non-small cell lung cancer that progressed on radiotherapy plus ipilimumab. Source: peripheral blood, taken from a patient treated with radiotherapy plus ipilimumab. Here the CDR3 reads CASSLPGQGFYNEQFF. The CDR3 coding sequence is TGCGCCAGCAGCTTACCGGGACAGGGGTTCTACAATGAGCAGTTCTTC. Full variable domain (remainder filled in from reference TRBV5-1 and TRBJ2-1): KAGVTQTPRYLIKTRGQQVTLSCSPISGHRSVSWYQQTPGQGLQFLFEYFSETQRNKGNFPGRFSGRQFSNSRSEMNVSTLELGDSALYLCASSLPGQGFYNEQFFGPGTRLTVL.